This T cell receptor (beta chain) was profiled in a study of cytomegalovirus exposure and HLA in healthy donors. Across the whole study: A subsequent analysis stated that the 100 to 150 validation repertoires were run on the same platform as the roughly 700 first-cohort repertoires.

As concerns this clone: Its specificity is not known.

Using immunoSEQ multiplex PCR, the repertoire was profiled, and TCRdb retains in-frame clones only, with some absent. This repertoire shows roughly 73,000 clones, approximately 95% found once; its top ten account for 3% to 3.5%. Findings and limits, study-wide: Subsequent analysis showed first-cohort TCR clusters tending to co-occur in 120 validation repertoires. Associated with cytomegalovirus, according to the listing, were around 160 TCR beta chains.

The V and J ends lost 0 bases and 2 bases respectively, with 6 bases between them. Looked up from germline, CDR1 is SGDLS and CDR2 is YYNGEE. This CDR3 spans 13 amino acids. The sample was PBMCs. The receptor comes from a young man in good health and CMV-seronegative. This sequence joins TRBV9 and TRBJ2-7; the D gene is possibly TRBD1 (5 bases). DNA for the CDR3: TGTGCCAGCAGCGTAGGACAGCCCTACGAGCAGTACTTC. This sequence encodes CASSVGQPYEQYF.